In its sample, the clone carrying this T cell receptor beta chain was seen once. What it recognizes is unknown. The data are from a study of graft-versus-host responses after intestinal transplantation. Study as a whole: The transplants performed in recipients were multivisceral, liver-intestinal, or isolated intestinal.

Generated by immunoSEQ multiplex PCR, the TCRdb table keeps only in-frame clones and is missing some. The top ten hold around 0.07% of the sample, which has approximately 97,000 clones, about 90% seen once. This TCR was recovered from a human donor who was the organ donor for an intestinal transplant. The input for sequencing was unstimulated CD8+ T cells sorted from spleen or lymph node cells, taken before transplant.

The CDR3 nucleotides are TGCAGCGTTAGGGGGACAGGGGGTTACGAGCAGTACTTC. This gives the protein CSVRGTGGYEQYF. The chain links TRBV29-1 to TRBJ2-7; 11 bases agree with TRBD1. CDR3 length: 13 amino acids. V shed 5 bases, J shed 4 bases, and the junction held 4 bases outside the gene matches. Germline CDR1 reads SQVTM; CDR2 reads ANQGSEA.